These 27 T cell receptor beta chains originate from one sample sequenced in a study of shared clonotypes between healthy human individuals. Profiling relied on immunoSEQ multiplex PCR, and the TCRdb table lists in-frame clones only, not all of them. The sample consists of around 600,000 clones, 95% to 98% of them appearing once. Sequencing was done on a sample of naive CD4+ T cells sorted from blood. Subset indicated: CD45RA+ positively selected. The receptors come from a woman between 25 and 40 years old in good health.

A few counts support this clone. The chain couples TRBV7-7 to TRBJ2-7; the match to TRBD2 covers 12 bases. Germline V lookup: CDR1 SSHAT, CDR2 FNYEAQ (reference sequence). V lost 5 bases, J lost 5 bases, and 7 bases stayed unmatched. This CDR3 has 15 residues. DNA for the CDR3: TGTGCCAGCAGCAGATCTAGCGGGAGGGTTAACGAGCAGTACTTC. This translates into CASSRSSGRVNEQYF.

This chain joins TRBV11-2 and TRBJ1-3; D is unresolved. The germline V and J ends were trimmed by 5 bases and 0 bases, with 14 bases remaining between them. This CDR3 spans 16 amino acids. Germline CDR1 is SGHAT and CDR2 is FQNNGV. The CDR3 sequence is CASSTFPGGSGNTIYF. For the CDR3, the DNA is TGTGCCAGCAGCACCTTCCCGGGCGGCTCTGGAAACACCATATATTTT.

The genes are TRBV6-1 and TRBJ1-1; TRBD1 might be the D (6 bases). The V gene lost 4 bases and the J gene lost 0 bases, with 12 bases spanning the gap. CDR3 size: 15 residues. Germline V gene sequence: CDR1 MNHNS, CDR2 SASEGT. The CDR3 bases are TGTGCCAGCAGTGGTTCGGACAGATTGAACACTGAAGCTTTCTTT. Encoded protein: CASSGSDRLNTEAFF.

The chain links TRBV5-1 to TRBJ1-2; D may be TRBD1 (5 bases). The germline CDR1 and CDR2 sequences are SGHRS and YFSETQ. V was trimmed by 5 bases and J by 4 bases, leaving 12 bases between them. This CDR3 region has 13 residues. The CDR3 here is CASRGDSFYGYTF. CDR3 bases: TGCGCCAGCAGGGGAGACAGCTTCTATGGCTACACCTTC.

The chain has TRBV28 and TRBJ2-7, with 10 bases fitting TRBD1. In germline, CDR1 is MDHEN, CDR2 SYDVKM. This CDR3 region has 15 residues. The trim removed 4 bases at V and 6 bases at J, leaving 9 bases unmatched. The CDR3 is CASSSRGQGWSEQYF. CDR3 DNA: TGTGCCAGCAGTTCCCGGGGACAGGGGTGGTCCGAGCAGTACTTC.

The chain links TRBV7-8 to TRBJ2-1; tentatively, D is TRBD2 (6 bases). Per germline, CDR1 SGHVS and CDR2 FQNEAQ. The ends were cut back, 4 bases at V and 7 bases at J, with 20 bases in the middle. This CDR3 has 16 amino acids. DNA of the CDR3: TGTGCCAGCAGCTCAAAGAGGGTAGCGGTGGGAAATGAGCAGTTCTTC. It is translated as CASSSKRVAVGNEQFF. Filled out from reference TRBV7-8 and TRBJ2-1, the complete variable domain reads GAGVSQSPRYKVAKRGQDVALRCDPISGHVSLFWYQQALGQGPEFLTYFQNEAQLDKSGLPSDRFFAERPEGSVSTLKIQRTQQEDSAVYLCASSSKRVAVGNEQFFGPGTRLTVL.

Worth noting for this clone: In the same sample, other DNA sequences code for this CDR3. V gene TRBV18 combines with J gene TRBJ2-5; 7 bases fit TRBD1. CDR3 size: 13 residues. Germline V gene data show CDR1 as KGHSH and CDR2 as LQKENI. V lost 3 bases to trimming and J lost 5 bases; unmatched junction nucleotides: 3. CDR3 in amino acids: CASSPTGLETQYF. The DNA for the CDR3 is TGTGCCAGCTCACCGACAGGGCTGGAGACCCAGTACTTC.

This clone was recorded only once. The rearrangement links TRBV5-1 to TRBJ2-3; 10 positions agree with TRBD1. The CDR3 consists of 14 residues. Germline V gene data show CDR1 as SGHRS and CDR2 as YFSETQ. V gave up 5 bases and J gave up 4 bases; unmatched junction bases: 4. The CDR3 here is CASSFGQGADTQYF. The CDR3 nucleotides are TGCGCCAGCAGTTTCGGACAGGGGGCAGATACGCAGTATTTT.

V gene TRBV19 combines with J gene TRBJ2-7; TRBD2 might be the D (5 bases). Trimming took 6 bases from V and 6 from J, leaving 15 bases between them. The germline gives CDR1 LNHDA, CDR2 SQIVND (reference sequence). The CDR3 loop spans 13 amino acids. DNA for the CDR3: TGTGCCAGTAGGGATGCCAGTCGGGGCGAGCAGTACTTC. It is translated as CASRDASRGEQYF.

This chain joins TRBV29-1 and TRBJ2-1, with 14 positions matching TRBD2. The CDR3 length is 14 residues. Germline V gives CDR1 SQVTM, CDR2 ANQGSEA. After removal of 3 bases from V and 9 bases from J, the junction contained 4 bases not matched to a gene. The CDR3 reads CSVDLGLAGVEQFF. The CDR3 region has the DNA TGCAGCGTTGATCTGGGACTAGCGGGAGTTGAGCAGTTCTTC.

This clone was counted once. CDR3 in amino acids: CASSPHPGLAGANEQYF. Written as DNA, the CDR3 is TGTGCCAGCAGCCCCCACCCCGGCCTAGCGGGAGCTAACGAGCAGTACTTC. The gene calls are TRBV11-2 and TRBJ2-7; 10 bases map to TRBD2. This CDR3 has 17 amino acids. In germline, CDR1 is SGHAT, CDR2 FQNNGV. The ends lost 5 bases at V and 5 bases at J; junction bases unmatched: 15.

The chain joins TRBV5-1 to TRBJ2-1, with a weak D call TRBD2 (5 bases). CDR1 is SGHRS and CDR2 is YFSETQ in the germline V gene. The CDR3 has 13 amino acids. V was trimmed by 0 bases and J by 10 bases, leaving 11 bases between them. CDR3 nucleotides: TGCGCCAGCAGCTTGGAGTGGCCTAGCGAGCAGTTCTTC. Translation: CASSLEWPSEQFF.

This chain joins TRBV19 and TRBJ2-3, with 9 nucleotides matching TRBD2. This CDR3 comprises 15 residues. The V and J ends lost 4 bases and 5 bases, in that order; junction bases with no gene match: 7. CDR1 is LNHDA, CDR2 SQIVND, per germline (reference sequence). The DNA for the CDR3 is TGTGCCAGTAGTAAGGTAGCGGGAGTTGGAGATACGCAGTATTTT. It encodes CASSKVAGVGDTQYF.

This rearrangement joins TRBV5-1 to TRBJ1-1, with 8 bases fitting TRBD1. V lost 2 bases and J lost 5; bases outside the gene matches: 11. This CDR3 has 16 residues. CDR1 is SGHRS, CDR2 YFSETQ, per germline. CDR3 sequence: CASSLHSRTGRTEAFF. The DNA for the CDR3 is TGCGCCAGCAGCTTACACAGCCGGACAGGGAGGACTGAAGCTTTCTTT. Combining the CDR3 with reference TRBV5-1 and TRBJ1-1 gives the whole variable domain KAGVTQTPRYLIKTRGQQVTLSCSPISGHRSVSWYQQTPGQGLQFLFEYFSETQRNKGNFPGRFSGRQFSNSRSEMNVSTLELGDSALYLCASSLHSRTGRTEAFFGQGTRLTVV.

CDR3 protein: CASSDEARGGANVLTF. CDR3 nucleotides: TGTGCCAGCAGTGACGAGGCCAGGGGTGGGGCCAACGTCCTGACTTTC. The V gene is TRBV6-4, the J gene TRBJ2-6, with D maybe TRBD1 (6 bases). The CDR3 spans 16 residues. Germline-derived CDR1 and CDR2 are MRHNA and SNTAGT. With 2 bases removed from V and 3 bases from J, the gap between germline ends came to 11 bases.

CDR3 residues: CASSFTGRALTEAFF. CDR3 bases: TGTGCCAGCAGTTTTACGGGAAGGGCATTAACTGAAGCTTTCTTT. The V and J genes are TRBV28 and TRBJ1-1; D is ambiguous. V dropped 3 bases and J dropped 5 bases, with 16 bases sitting between them. The germline gives CDR1 MDHEN, CDR2 SYDVKM. This CDR3 comprises 15 residues.

V and J are TRBV19 and TRBJ2-4; 16 bases agree with TRBD2. CDR1 is LNHDA, CDR2 SQIVND, per germline (reference sequence). The CDR3 covers 17 residues. V shed 4 bases and J 7 bases; nucleotides not matched to a gene: 7. The CDR3 bases are TGTGCCAGTAGTACGGGACTAGCGGGAGGGCCGACGAACATTCAGTACTTC. It translates to CASSTGLAGGPTNIQYF.

This chain joins TRBV6-1 and TRBJ2-7; 8 nucleotides line up with TRBD2. Germline CDR1 is MNHNS and CDR2 is SASEGT. The CDR3 length is 13 residues. The ends lost 9 bases at V and 1 base at J; junction bases unmatched: 5. The CDR3 DNA reads TGTGCCAGTAACGGGACTAGATCCTACGAGCAGTACTTC. This encodes CASNGTRSYEQYF.

The V call is TRBV5-6, the J call TRBJ2-5; tentative D call: TRBD2 (6 bases). The J call may be wrong; the DNA end is better matched by TRBJ2-7. The CDR3 covers 17 residues. CDR1 SGHDT and CDR2 YYEEEE come from the germline V gene. CDR3 residues: CASSASLDTSGPYEQYF. Written as DNA, the CDR3 is TGTGCCAGCAGCGCCTCCTTAGATACAAGCGGGCCCTACGAGCAGTACTTC.

This chain uses TRBV5-8 with TRBJ2-1; 11 bases align to TRBD2. The V segment lost 2 bases and the J segment 7 bases; nucleotides outside the gene matches: 5. CDR1 and CDR2 (germline): SGHTS, YDEGEE. The CDR3 is made up of 15 amino acids. The CDR3 spells CASSFIAGGLNEQFF. The CDR3 DNA reads TGTGCCAGCAGCTTTATAGCGGGAGGGTTGAATGAGCAGTTCTTC.

The chain carries TRBV7-9 and TRBJ2-1; D is perhaps TRBD1 or TRBD2 (5 bases each). Trimming took 5 bases from V and 0 from J, leaving 14 bases between them. The CDR3 sequence is 16 residues long. Germline V gene data show CDR1 as SEHNR and CDR2 as FQNEAQ (reference sequence). CDR3 nucleotide sequence: TGTGCCAGCAGCCTGGGACCGCCAAGCTCCTACAATGAGCAGTTCTTC. Its protein is CASSLGPPSSYNEQFF.

The V and J genes are TRBV6-1 and TRBJ2-2; no firm D call. The CDR3 has 14 residues. The germline CDR1 and CDR2 sequences are MNHNS and SASEGT. V was pared by 8 bases and J by 5 bases, with 15 bases between. CDR3 in DNA: TGTGCCAGCTTGCCGGAGAGAAGGACCGGGGAGCTGTTTTTT. This encodes CASLPERRTGELFF.

V is TRBV28 and J is TRBJ2-3, with D maybe TRBD1 (6 bases). CDR3 size: 14 residues. The germline V and J ends were trimmed by 5 bases and 2 bases, with 11 bases remaining between them. Germline V gene sequence: CDR1 MDHEN, CDR2 SYDVKM. This CDR3 is CASSKDSYTDTQYF. DNA of the CDR3: TGTGCCAGCAGTAAGGACAGTTACACAGATACGCAGTATTTT.

The chain links TRBV5-1 to TRBJ2-7; 7 positions match TRBD2. V gave up 0 bases and J gave up 3 bases; unmatched junction bases: 6. This CDR3 has 15 amino acids. Germline assignment: CDR1 SGHRS and CDR2 YFSETQ. The chain's CDR3 is CASSLGGLLDYEQYF. The CDR3 DNA is TGCGCCAGCAGCTTGGGGGGACTACTTGACTACGAGCAGTACTTC.

V is TRBV29-1 and J is TRBJ2-3, with 9 nucleotides matching TRBD2. The CDR3 is made up of 14 amino acids. V was pared by 2 bases and J by 5 bases, with 5 bases of the junction left unmatched. Germline V gene data show CDR1 as SQVTM and CDR2 as ANQGSEA. The CDR3 region has the DNA TGCAGCGTTGAAAGAGCGGGAGGCGGAGATACGCAGTATTTT. Amino acids: CSVERAGGGDTQYF.

The J gene is TRBJ2-3, the V gene TRBV19, with a weak D call TRBD1 (5 bases). The CDR3 runs 13 residues. From germline, CDR1 is LNHDA and CDR2 SQIVND (reference sequence). Trimming took off 3 bases at V and 4 bases at J, with 8 bases between the two ends. The CDR3 DNA is TGTGCCAGTAGTATCCCCAGGGCAGATACGCAGTATTTT. This translates into CASSIPRADTQYF. The variable domain in full, completed from reference TRBV19 and TRBJ2-3, reads DGGITQSPKYLFRKEGQNVTLSCEQNLNHDAMYWYRQDPGQGLRLIYYSQIVNDFQKGDIAEGYSVSREKKESFPLTVTSAQKNPTAFYLCASSIPRADTQYFGPGTRLTVL.

In the case of this clone: In the same sample, other DNA sequences code for this CDR3. This chain uses TRBV28 with TRBJ2-7, with D uncertain. Germline CDR1 MDHEN, CDR2 SYDVKM. V lost 8 bases to trimming and J lost 5 bases, with 10 bases between them. The CDR3 has 11 amino acids. The CDR3 here is CASPRGDEQYF. The CDR3 coding sequence is TGTGCCAGCCCCCGTGGGGACGAGCAGTACTTC.